The text below deals with one T cell receptor (beta chain). As processed by the authors: Amplified reference gene primers provided the basis for estimating nucleated cell counts. Profiling relied on immunoSEQ multiplex PCR, and the TCRdb table lists in-frame clones only, not all of them. That table supplies the V and J calls and clone size; D and trimming were determined from the DNA. The sample holds over 75,000 clones, more than 65% seen once. This sample was included in a study of blood T cell repertoires in COVID-19. Turning to the study itself: Whether acute or convalescent, the COVID-19 samples came from the United States, Italy and Spain. T cells, B-cell-depleted T cells, or PBMCs supplied cDNA or gDNA.

The CDR3 totals 11 residues. V lost 7 bases to trimming and J lost 2 bases, with 5 bases between them. In germline, CDR1 is MDHEN, CDR2 SYDVKM. Sequencing was done on a sample of peripheral blood. This sequence joins TRBV28 and TRBJ1-1; no reliable D call. The receptor was isolated from a woman aged 50 to 60 with acute or convalescent COVID-19. The CDR3 protein is CASISNTEAFF. The CDR3 DNA reads as TGTGCCAGCATCTCTAACACTGAAGCTTTCTTT.